The next 14 T cell receptor beta chains were all read from a single sample in a study of blood T cell repertoires in COVID-19. Method: immunoSEQ multiplex PCR; TCRdb's copy keeps in-frame clones and lacks some. Seen here are 250,000 to 350,000 clones, roughly 90% observed once, and the top ten hold 2.2%. Material for sequencing was peripheral blood. These receptors were obtained from a woman aged 50 to 65 who had recovered from COVID-19.

The V call is TRBV18, the J call TRBJ2-5, with a possible D match to TRBD2 (6 bases). There are 15 residues in the CDR3. Germline CDR1 KGHSH, CDR2 LQKENI. V lost 3 bases to trimming and J lost 5 bases, with 16 bases between them. CDR3 in amino acids: CASSPKGSSGETQYF. The CDR3 nucleotides are TGTGCCAGCTCACCGAAGGGATCAAGCGGGGAGACCCAGTACTTC.

The chain employs TRBV11-3 and TRBJ1-1; TRBD1 is a possible D gene (5 bases). CDR3 size: 14 residues. V was pared by 5 bases and J by 6 bases, with 16 bases between. Germline lookup yields CDR1 SGHNT and CDR2 YENEEA. The CDR3 loop reads CASSASGGSAEAFF. CDR3 sequence (DNA): TGTGCCAGCAGCGCCTCGGGGGGGTCGGCTGAAGCTTTCTTT.

The V and J genes are TRBV18 and TRBJ2-7; unclear D gene. Germline assignment: CDR1 KGHSH and CDR2 LQKENI. The ends were cut back, 1 base at V and 0 bases at J, with 10 bases in the middle. The CDR3 length is 15 residues. The CDR3 DNA follows: TGTGCCAGCTCACCACAGTCCCAGCGCTCCTACGAGCAGTACTTC. It translates to CASSPQSQRSYEQYF.

This rearrangement joins TRBV13 to TRBJ1-1, with unresolved D. The germline V gene encodes CDR1 PRHDT and CDR2 FYEKMQ (reference sequence). Trimming took 4 bases from V and 3 from J, leaving 12 bases between them. The CDR3 contains 14 residues. In nucleotides, the CDR3 is TGTGCCAGCAGCTCCGGAGGCGAGGACACTGAAGCTTTCTTT. Protein sequence: CASSSGGEDTEAFF.

The chain joins TRBV11-2 to TRBJ2-7; possible D gene TRBD1, 7 bases. V dropped 2 bases and J dropped 4 bases, with 12 bases sitting between them. The germline V gene encodes CDR1 SGHAT and CDR2 FQNNGV. The CDR3 is 14 amino acids. The CDR3 region is CASSLQGGTYEQYF. The DNA of the CDR3 is TGTGCCAGCAGCTTACAGGGGGGAACTTACGAGCAGTACTTC.

The table lists this clone with a count of one. This chain joins TRBV2 and TRBJ2-7; 10 nucleotides agree with TRBD2. Trimming took 3 bases from V and 2 from J; bases not matched to a gene: 10. There are 17 residues in the CDR3. Germline V gene sequence: CDR1 SNHLY, CDR2 FYNNEI. As DNA, the CDR3 is TGTGCCAGCAGTGAGGGGCTAGCGGGAGTCGGTCCCTACGAGCAGTACTTC. Residues: CASSEGLAGVGPYEQYF.

V and J are TRBV5-1 and TRBJ2-7; TRBD1 aligns across 7 bases. CDR1 is SGHRS and CDR2 is YFSETQ in the germline V gene. There are 15 residues in the CDR3. The J segment lost 4 bases and the V segment lost 4 bases, leaving 11 bases of the junction unmatched. The CDR3 here is CASSRPRQGIYEQYF. CDR3 coding DNA: TGCGCCAGCAGCCGTCCGCGACAGGGTATATACGAGCAGTACTTC.

This clone was recorded only once. The chain joins TRBV24-1 to TRBJ2-2, with 8 bases identical to TRBD1. Germline CDR1 is KGHDR and CDR2 is SFDVKD. The J segment lost 3 bases and the V segment lost 8 bases, leaving 1 base of the junction unmatched. This CDR3 region has 13 residues. CDR3 nucleotides: TGTGCCACCAAGGACAGGGACACCGGGGAGCTGTTTTTT. This translates into CATKDRDTGELFF.

The CDR3 loop is CASSYINYGYTF. In nucleotides, the CDR3 is TGTGCCAGCAGTTATATTAACTATGGCTACACCTTC. The V call is TRBV2, the J call TRBJ1-2, with no clear D. This CDR3 is built from 12 residues. The germline V and J ends were trimmed by 5 bases and 1 base, with 5 bases remaining between them. Germline V lookup: CDR1 SNHLY, CDR2 FYNNEI.

The chain employs TRBV3-1 (or the pseudogene TRBV3-2) and TRBJ1-2, with D hard to call. This CDR3 has 17 amino acids. Deletions cut 3 bases from V and 8 bases from J, with 25 bases between. Germline V gene lookup returns CDR1 LGHDT and CDR2 YNNKEL (reference sequence). The CDR3 nucleotides are TGTGCCAGCAGCCACCCCGGTGTTGCGGCCCGGGTTGGAGGCTACACCTTC. It translates to CASSHPGVAARVGGYTF.

This sequence joins TRBV4-3 and TRBJ1-2; D is unresolved. The CDR3 loop spans 12 amino acids. In germline, CDR1 is LGHNA, CDR2 YSLEER. Trimming shortened V by 4 bases and J by 4 bases, and 7 bases separated the two germline ends. CDR3 in amino acids: CASSRGGYGYTF. The CDR3 bases are TGCGCCAGCAGCCGGGGAGGCTATGGCTACACCTTC.

CDR3 nucleotide sequence: TGTGCCAGTAGTATCCCTCCCGACAGGGTGAACACCGGGGAGCTGTTTTTT. Protein product: CASSIPPDRVNTGELFF. The chain combines TRBV19 with TRBJ2-2, with 7 bases aligning to TRBD1. The germline gives CDR1 LNHDA, CDR2 SQIVND (reference sequence). Trimming took 3 bases from V and 1 from J; bases not matched to a gene: 8. The CDR3 contains 17 residues.

This chain links TRBV28 with TRBJ1-2, with a possible D match to TRBD1 (5 bases). Germline CDR1 and CDR2: MDHEN and SYDVKM. Trimming pared 6 bases from V and 2 bases from J, leaving 19 bases between. The CDR3 has 16 amino acids. CDR3 residues: CASRTLGHPINYGYTF. The CDR3 DNA follows: TGTGCCAGCAGAACCTTGGGGCATCCTATAAACTATGGCTACACCTTC.

The rearrangement links TRBV7-2 to TRBJ1-2, with 7 bases aligning to TRBD1. V dropped 5 bases and J dropped 5; count of bases not matched to a gene: 11. The CDR3 loop spans 15 amino acids. In germline, CDR1 is SGHTA, CDR2 FQGNSA. CDR3 sequence (DNA): TGTGCCAGCAGCCTCCGGGACAGTCGACTATATGGCTACACCTTC. This translates into CASSLRDSRLYGYTF.